This TCR beta chain was obtained from a study of T cells in Graves' hyperthyroidism and ophthalmopathy (dated by TCRdb to about 2019). Some background on the complete study: Peripheral blood samples were taken at initial diagnosis, before any treatment was given. TCR V-J signatures able to tell the groups apart were searched for in a discovery cohort of 90 to 100 patients, of whom more than 40 had Graves' ophthalmopathy and under 65 had stable Graves' hyperthyroidism. Prospective prediction of ophthalmopathy was tested in an independent validation cohort of some 19 hyperthyroidism patients and 15 to 17 patients who later progressed to ophthalmopathy. For training and testing, the 100 or so patients in the discovery cohort were randomly divided in a 7:3 ratio. Thyroid tissue and blood T-cell repertoires from six or seven Graves' hyperthyroidism patients were also compared in the study. Following sampling, methimazole starting at 30 mg daily was given to hyperthyroidism patients, and high-dose intravenous methylprednisolone was given to ophthalmopathy patients. TCR Vbeta CDR3 sequencing of approximately 140 peripheral blood samples (around 45 ophthalmopathy, around 80 hyperthyroidism and roughly 17 progressor patients) is reported in the paper. The paper's findings and limits, for the study overall: Most expanded thyroid clonotypes (frequency above 0.001) were also found in blood, which suggests that blood repertoires may mirror thyroid immune responses. In cross-validation, a model built on a 13 V-J signature told ophthalmopathy apart from stable hyperthyroidism with over 85% sensitivity and about 81% specificity, and in testing the same model reached 80%/75%. Sample size was not statistically predetermined, and investigators were not blinded to group allocation. In validation, the model predicted progression to ophthalmopathy with 55% to 71% sensitivity and approximately 74% specificity, a median of 6.5 months before onset.

This clonotype has a count of ten or more. Its cognate antigen has yet to be identified. Qualities for individual bases were not recorded, and no much larger clone is one base off. The TCR beta CDR3 regions were amplified from RNA transcripts. For the first round of RT-PCR on the TCR CDR3, the HTBI primer set was used together with the Qiagen OneStep RT-PCR kit. The libraries were constructed in a second round of multiplex PCR and then size-selected and purified. Libraries were sequenced paired-end with 100 bp reads on an Illumina HiSeq2000. Processing in the source paper ran as follows. SOAPnuke was used to process the raw data, with reads discarded if the reads contained adapters or uncalled bases, had a mean Phred below 15, or lacked an exact constant-primer or identifier match. High-quality paired reads were merged with COPE v1.2.5, and unique nucleotide sequences were defined as clonotypes. MiTCR v1.1 was used to align the clonotypes against IMGT TRBV, TRBD and TRBJ reference segments. The analysis was restricted to V-J combinations with a frequency above 0.0001, which together covered just over 98% of the repertoires. The TCS score was defined as the ratio of F50 (clonal expansion) to E x V (chaos), calculated using BLOSUM62-based TCRdist between CDR3 peptides within each V-J. Welch's t-statistics and random forest reduced 514 V-J features to 10 to 15, which were used in a naive Bayes classifier (R e1071). TCRdb cleaned the public reads at Q25 with fastp, built clones with MiXCR and kept in-frame beta chains. Each CDR3 protein gets just one entry, which takes the most common genes and DNA from the rows behind it. These V and J calls originate from TCRdb's pipeline instead of the authors' own analysis. The sample yields some 490,000 distinct CDR3 sequences; roughly 16% were counted once. The biggest ten clones account for 25% to 35% of the sample.

The CDR3 has 16 amino acids, counting the end cysteine and phenylalanine. This entry keeps only the CDR3 DNA: 48 bases, framed from base 1. CDR1 and CDR2 are read off the germline V gene (reference sequence) as SGHKS and YYEKEE. Between the V and J ends, shortened by 0 bases and 3 bases respectively, the junction contains 13 bases. Ophthalmopathy patients had moderately to severely active disease, with a Clinical Activity Score of 3 or more, a NOSPECS grade of 4 or more, and a disease duration of less than 3 months. Exclusion was applied to patients with uncontrolled infections, other autoimmune diseases, pregnancy or lactation. Diagnoses relied on clinical symptoms, serum thyroxine and TRAb, thyroid ultrasound and orbital computed tomography. Ficoll-Paque density gradient centrifugation was used to isolate PBMCs from approximately 10 ml of fresh peripheral blood. Total RNA was extracted using Trizol reagent, and RNA quality was assessed on an Agilent 2100 Bioanalyzer.

The rearrangement combines TRBV5-5 with TRBJ1-5; no D gene call is confident. Material: blood. The sequence was obtained from a woman between 25 and 40 years old with Graves' ophthalmopathy. The DNA reads TGTGCCAGCAGCTTGGCCCTCCGGAGGGACAATCAGCCCCAGCATTTT. Protein translation: CASSLALRRDNQPQHF. Here the CDR3 is joined to the reference TRBV5-5 and TRBJ1-5 genes, and the full variable domain is: DAGVTQSPTHLIKTRGQQVTLRCSPISGHKSVSWYQQVLGQGPQFIFQYYEKEERGRGNFPDRFSARQFPNYSSELNVNALLLGDSALYLCASSLALRRDNQPQHFGDGTRLSIL.